What follows is one TCR beta chain and its context. Just one base apart from a much larger clone, this may be a read error. The sample comes from a study of response to subunit inactivated influenza vaccine. TCRdb used MiXCR to reprocess the RT-PCR reads, holding one entry per CDR3 protein. Of fewer than 750,000 distinct CDR3 sequences listed, around 15% are singletons. The CDR3 has 17 residues. Germline CDR1 reads SNHLY; CDR2 reads FYNNEI. The source of this sequence is a man aged 50-60 years who received an inactivated influenza vaccine. The J gene is TRBJ2-2, the V gene TRBV2; maybe TRBD2 (5 bases). The sequencing here drew on PBMCs from blood, taken 11 to 12 days after vaccination. The CDR3 protein is CASTIEEEEVNTGDLFF. The CDR3 DNA sequence: TGTGCCAGCACCATAGAAGAGGAGGAGGTTAACACCGGGGATCTGTTTTTT.